One and the same sample provided the 3 T cell receptor beta chains below, sequenced in a study of cytomegalovirus exposure and HLA in healthy donors. The PCR was carried out with 60 Vbeta primers and 13 Jbeta primers. Assay: immunoSEQ multiplex PCR; the TCRdb copy retains only in-frame clones and omits some. The sample lists 100,000 or so clones; approximately 89% were seen once. The specimen was PBMCs. The receptors come from a young man in good health and CMV-seronegative.

This clone has more than one count but fewer than ten. The chain links TRBV7-2 to TRBJ2-1; a possible D gene is TRBD1 (6 bases). The CDR3 consists of 15 residues. The ends were cut back, 2 bases at V and 2 bases at J, with 10 bases in the middle. CDR1 and CDR2 from the germline V gene are SGHTA and FQGNSA. The DNA for the CDR3 is TGTGCCAGCAGCTTAAGTCAGGGGACCTACAATGAGCAGTTCTTC. It translates to CASSLSQGTYNEQFF.

CDR3 nucleotides: TGTGCCAGCAGCTTGCGACAGTCTCAAGAGACCCAGTACTTC. Residues: CASSLRQSQETQYF. The chain combines TRBV5-8 with TRBJ2-5; TRBD1 is a possible D gene (5 bases). V was trimmed by 1 base and J by 2 bases, leaving 9 bases between them. Germline V gene data show CDR1 as SGHTS and CDR2 as YDEGEE. The CDR3 has 14 residues.

The genes are TRBV2 and TRBJ1-1; 11 bases are a match to TRBD1. This CDR3 has 13 amino acids. The germline CDR1 and CDR2 sequences are SNHLY and FYNNEI. Trimming cost V 2 bases and J 10 bases; bases outside gene matches: 3. The CDR3 spells CASSERTGGLAFF. As DNA, the CDR3 is TGTGCCAGCAGTGAACGGACAGGGGGCTTAGCTTTCTTT.